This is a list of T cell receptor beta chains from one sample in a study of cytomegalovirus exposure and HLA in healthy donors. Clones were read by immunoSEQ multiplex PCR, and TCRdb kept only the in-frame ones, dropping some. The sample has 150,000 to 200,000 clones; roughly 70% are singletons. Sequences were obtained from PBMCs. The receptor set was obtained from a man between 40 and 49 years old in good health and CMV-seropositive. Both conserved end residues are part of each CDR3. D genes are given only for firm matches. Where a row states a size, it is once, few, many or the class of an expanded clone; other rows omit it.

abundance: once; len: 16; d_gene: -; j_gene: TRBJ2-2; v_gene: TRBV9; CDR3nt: TGTGCCAGCAGCGTTTCTACCGGGGGTCGGGCCGGGGAGCTGTTTTTT; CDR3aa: CASSVSTGGRAGELFF
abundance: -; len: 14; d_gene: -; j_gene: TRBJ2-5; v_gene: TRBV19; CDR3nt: TGTGCCAGTAGTATCAGGGACTCCCTGGGGACCCAGTACTTC; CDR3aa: CASSIRDSLGTQYF
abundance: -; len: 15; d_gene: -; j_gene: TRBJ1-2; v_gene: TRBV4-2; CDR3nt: TGTGCCAGCAGCCAAGAGACAGCCGCTAACTATGGCTACACCTTC; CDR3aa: CASSQETAANYGYTF
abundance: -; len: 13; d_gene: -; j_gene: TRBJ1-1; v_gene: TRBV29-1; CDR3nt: TGCAGCGGCCGCGGGGGCAAAAACACTGAAGCTTTCTTT; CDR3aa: CSGRGGKNTEAFF
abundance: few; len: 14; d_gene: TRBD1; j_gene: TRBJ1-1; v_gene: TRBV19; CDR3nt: TGTGCCAGTAGTACCCGGACAGGGAGCACTGAAGCTTTCTTT; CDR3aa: CASSTRTGSTEAFF
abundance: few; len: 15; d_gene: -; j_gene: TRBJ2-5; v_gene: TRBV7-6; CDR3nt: TGTGCCAGCAGCTACAGTCGGGGGGCGGGGGAGACCCAGTACTTC; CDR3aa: CASSYSRGAGETQYF
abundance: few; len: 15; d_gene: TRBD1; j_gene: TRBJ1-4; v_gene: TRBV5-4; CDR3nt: TGTGCCAGCAGCCCGGACAGGCAAAGAAATGAAAAACTGTTTTTT; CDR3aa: CASSPDRQRNEKLFF
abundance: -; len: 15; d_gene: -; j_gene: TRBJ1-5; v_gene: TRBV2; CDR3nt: TGTGCCAGCAGCCCAAGTGGGGGGGGCAATCAGCCCCAGCATTTT; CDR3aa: CASSPSGGGNQPQHF
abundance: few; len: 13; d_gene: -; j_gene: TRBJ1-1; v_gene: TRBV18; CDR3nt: TGTGCCAGCTCACCACCGGGGGGGGATGAAGCTTTCTTT; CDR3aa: CASSPPGGDEAFF
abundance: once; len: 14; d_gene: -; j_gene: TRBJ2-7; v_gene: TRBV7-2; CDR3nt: TGTGCCAGCACCAAGCCGGGGGGCGCGGCCGAGCAGTACTTC; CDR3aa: CASTKPGGAAEQYF
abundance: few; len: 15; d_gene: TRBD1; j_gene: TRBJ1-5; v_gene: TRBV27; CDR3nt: TGTGCCAGCAGCAAACACACAGGGGTGGGGCAGCCCCAGCATTTT; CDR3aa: CASSKHTGVGQPQHF
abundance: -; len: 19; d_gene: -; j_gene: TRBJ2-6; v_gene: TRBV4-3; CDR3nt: TGCGCCAGCAGCCTCTTTACCGGGACTGCCGAGCCGGGGGCCAACGTCCTGACTTTC; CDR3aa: CASSLFTGTAEPGANVLTF
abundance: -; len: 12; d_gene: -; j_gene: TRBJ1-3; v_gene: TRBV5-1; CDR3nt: TGCGCCAGCAGGGGGCTTGGAAACACCATATATTTT; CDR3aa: CASRGLGNTIYF
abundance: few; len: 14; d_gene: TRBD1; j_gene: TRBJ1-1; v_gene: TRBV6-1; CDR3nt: TGTGCCAGCAGTGACAGGGGGCACAACACTGAAGCTTTCTTT; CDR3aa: CASSDRGHNTEAFF
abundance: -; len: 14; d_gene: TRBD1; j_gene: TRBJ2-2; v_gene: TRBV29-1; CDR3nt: TGCAGCGTTGGGACAGGGAGTCACACCGGGGAGCTGTTTTTT; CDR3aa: CSVGTGSHTGELFF
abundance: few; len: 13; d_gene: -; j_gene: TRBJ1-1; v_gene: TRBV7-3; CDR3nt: TGTGCCAGCAGACAATTCCCCCAGACAGAAGCTTTCTTT; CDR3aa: CASRQFPQTEAFF